Sequencing of this T cell receptor beta chain was carried out in a study of blood T cell repertoires in COVID-19. Study in general: There were acute and convalescent COVID-19 samples, and they came from the United States, Italy and Spain. Sources were T cells, B-cell-depleted T cells, or PBMCs; the material itself was cDNA or gDNA.

The V and J ends lost 5 bases and 0 bases, in that order; junction bases with no gene match: 8. Germline V gives CDR1 SGHTA, CDR2 FQGNSA. This CDR3 spans 16 amino acids. In the original processing: The assay estimated nucleated cells by amplifying reference gene primers. Here immunoSEQ multiplex PCR was the method, and the copy in TCRdb shows in-frame clones only, minus some. That table supplies the V and J calls and clone size; D and trimming were determined from the DNA. The sample has roughly 13,000 clones; around 70% are singletons. V usage is TRBV7-2 and J usage is TRBJ1-2; 8 bases map to TRBD1. The sample comprised peripheral blood. The receptor's source is a boy aged 2 to 10 with active or convalescent COVID-19. CDR3 sequence: CASSTRTGTPNYGYTF. As DNA, the CDR3 is TGTGCCAGCAGCACCCGGACAGGGACGCCTAACTATGGCTACACCTTC.